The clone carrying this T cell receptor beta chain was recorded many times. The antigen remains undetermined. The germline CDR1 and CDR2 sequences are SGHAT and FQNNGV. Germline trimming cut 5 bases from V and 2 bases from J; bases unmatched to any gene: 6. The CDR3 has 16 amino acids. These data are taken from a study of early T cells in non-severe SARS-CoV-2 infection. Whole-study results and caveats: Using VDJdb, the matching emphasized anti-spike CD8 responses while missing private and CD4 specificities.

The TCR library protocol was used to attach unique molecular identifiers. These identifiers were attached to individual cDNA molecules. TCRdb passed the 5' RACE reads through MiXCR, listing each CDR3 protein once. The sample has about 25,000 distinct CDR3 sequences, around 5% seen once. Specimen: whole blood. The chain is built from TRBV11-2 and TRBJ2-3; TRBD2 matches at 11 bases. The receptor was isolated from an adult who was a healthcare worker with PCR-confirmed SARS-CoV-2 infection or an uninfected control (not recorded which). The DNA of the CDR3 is TGTGCCAGCAGCCCCGGGACTAGCGGAAACACAGATACGCAGTATTTT. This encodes CASSPGTSGNTDTQYF.